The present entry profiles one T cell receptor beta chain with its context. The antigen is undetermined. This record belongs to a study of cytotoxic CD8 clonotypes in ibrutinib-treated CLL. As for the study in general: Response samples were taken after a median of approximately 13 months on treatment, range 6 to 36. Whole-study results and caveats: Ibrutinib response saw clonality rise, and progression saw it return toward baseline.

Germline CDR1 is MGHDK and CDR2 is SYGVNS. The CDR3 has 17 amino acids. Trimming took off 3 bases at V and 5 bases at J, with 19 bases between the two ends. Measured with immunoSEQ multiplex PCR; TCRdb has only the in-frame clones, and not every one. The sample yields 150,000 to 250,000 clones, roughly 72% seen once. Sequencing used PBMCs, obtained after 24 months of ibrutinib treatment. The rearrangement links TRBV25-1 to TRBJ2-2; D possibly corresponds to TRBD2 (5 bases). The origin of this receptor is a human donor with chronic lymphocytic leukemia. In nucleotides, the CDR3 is TGTGCCAGCAGTGACATCGGAACATCCCCGGGGACCGGGGAGCTGTTTTTT. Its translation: CASSDIGTSPGTGELFF.